The next 13 T cell receptor beta chains were all read from a single sample in a study of T cells in Graves' hyperthyroidism and ophthalmopathy. Amplification yielded TCR beta CDR3 regions, with RNA transcripts as the source. The TCR CDR3 first-round RT-PCR relied on the HTBI primer set. TCRdb reanalysed the multiplex PCR reads using MiXCR and keeps one entry per CDR3 protein. The data hold around 800,000 distinct CDR3 sequences, with roughly 40% observed a single time. The sequencing input was blood. These receptor sequences come from a man younger than 35 with Graves' hyperthyroidism.

This clonotype was seen a handful of times. The chain uses TRBV14 and TRBJ2-7, with 7 bases identical to TRBD1. This CDR3 is 16 amino acids long. Germline V gene lookup returns CDR1 SGHDN and CDR2 FVKESK. V was pared by 0 bases and J by 4 bases, with 9 bases of the junction left unmatched. The CDR3 DNA follows: TGTGCCAGCAGCCAAGATACAGGGGTTGCCGTTTACGAGCAGTACTTC. Translated: CASSQDTGVAVYEQYF.

This clonotype was counted at least ten times. The V and J genes are TRBV29-1 and TRBJ1-3; 8 bases fit TRBD1. V shed 6 bases and J 2 bases; nucleotides not matched to a gene: 6. The CDR3 runs 14 residues. Germline V gene data show CDR1 as SQVTM and CDR2 as ANQGSEA. CDR3 loop: CSVRTGRTGNTIYF. In nucleotides, the CDR3 is TGCAGCGTCAGGACAGGGCGGACTGGAAACACCATATATTTT.

This clonotype was detected ten times or more. The chain has TRBV5-6 and TRBJ2-7; D may be TRBD1 (6 bases). This CDR3 has 14 amino acids. V lost 4 bases and J 5 bases, leaving 16 bases between the germline ends. The V gene's germline CDR1 is SGHDT and CDR2 YYEEEE. The CDR3 loop is CASSPRTVAHEQYF. The CDR3, as DNA: TGTGCCAGCAGCCCTAGGACAGTGGCCCACGAGCAGTACTTC. Based on the CDR3 plus reference TRBV5-6 and TRBJ2-7, the full variable domain is DAGVTQSPTHLIKTRGQQVTLRCSPKSGHDTVSWYQQALGQGPQFIFQYYEEEERQRGNFPDRFSGHQFPNYSSELNVNALLLGDSALYLCASSPRTVAHEQYFGPGTRLTVT.

The table lists this clonotype with a few counts. The J gene is TRBJ1-4, the V gene TRBV4-1; weak D call: TRBD1 (6 bases). The CDR3 is 13 amino acids. Looked up from germline, CDR1 is MGHRA and CDR2 is YSYEKL. V lost 1 base and J lost 11, with 11 bases in between. The CDR3, as DNA: TGCGCCAGCAGCCAAGTCTCAGGGGACAAACTGTTTTTT. Protein product: CASSQVSGDKLFF.

V gene TRBV20-1 combines with J gene TRBJ1-4; D not certain. The V end was cut by 3 bases, the J end by 5 bases, with 7 bases between. CDR3 length equals 12 residues. Germline assignment: CDR1 DFQATT and CDR2 SNEGSKA (reference sequence). CDR3 protein: CSASGLNEKLFF. The CDR3 DNA is TGCAGTGCTAGCGGATTAAATGAAAAACTGTTTTTT.

This rearrangement joins TRBV7-3 to TRBJ2-2; D possibly corresponds to TRBD1 (6 bases). CDR1 is SGHTA and CDR2 is FQGTGA in the germline V gene. The germline V and J ends were trimmed by 5 bases and 7 bases, with 11 bases remaining between them. The CDR3 consists of 13 residues. CDR3 in amino acids: CASSNRVLGELFF. CDR3 DNA: TGTGCCAGCAGCAACAGGGTCCTCGGGGAGCTGTTTTTT. Variable domain in full (rest from reference TRBV7-3 and TRBJ2-2): GAGVSQTPSNKVTEKGKYVELRCDPISGHTALYWYRQSLGQGPEFLIYFQGTGAADDSGLPNDRFFAVRPEGSVSTLKIQRTERGDSAVYLCASSNRVLGELFFGEGSRLTVL.

The gene calls are TRBV7-2 and TRBJ1-2; TRBD1 agrees at 10 bases. V gave up 5 bases and J gave up 3 bases; unmatched junction bases: 15. The CDR3 runs 18 residues. The germline CDR1 and CDR2 sequences are SGHTA and FQGNSA. CDR3 protein: CASSPRWGRDRGYYGYTF. In DNA, the CDR3 is TGTGCCAGCAGCCCTCGGTGGGGCCGGGACAGGGGTTACTATGGCTACACCTTC.

The sample holds one count of this clonotype. The chain has TRBV15 and TRBJ1-5; the match to TRBD1 covers 9 bases. With 1 base clipped from V and 13 bases from J, the junction kept 14 bases outside the gene matches. The CDR3 loop spans 16 amino acids. CDR1 is LNHNV and CDR2 is YYDKDF in the germline V gene (reference sequence). The CDR3 DNA is TGTGCCACCAGCAGAGGACCGGGACAGGGAGCGGGCAATCAGCATTTT. Protein product: CATSRGPGQGAGNQHF.

This clonotype has a count of ten or more. The chain joins TRBV7-3 to TRBJ2-6; D ambiguous. V was cut by 5 bases and J by 0 bases, with 5 bases left in between. Germline CDR1 SGHTA, CDR2 FQGTGA. This CDR3 has 14 amino acids. The CDR3 DNA is TGTGCCAGCAGCCCCCTCTCTGGGGCCAACGTCCTGACTTTC. It codes for CASSPLSGANVLTF.

This clonotype was counted a few times. This chain connects TRBV5-1 to TRBJ2-5, with D unresolved. Trimming removed 3 bases from V and 4 bases from J, with 13 bases in between. Germline CDR1 reads SGHRS; CDR2 reads YFSETQ. CDR3 size: 14 residues. Written as DNA, the CDR3 is TGCGCCAGCAGCTCCTCCGGGCAACTAGAGACCCAGTACTTC. This codes for CASSSSGQLETQYF.

The rearrangement uses TRBV9 and TRBJ2-7; no definite D call. The germline V gene has CDR1 SGDLS and CDR2 YYNGEE. Trimming shortened V by 4 bases and J by 4 bases, and 24 bases separated the two germline ends. The CDR3 consists of 17 residues. The CDR3 DNA reads TGTGCCAGCAGCTTAGGAACCGACCCCTTAAGTTTGTACGAGCAGTACTTC. Translation: CASSLGTDPLSLYEQYF. The full variable domain, with the rest looked up from reference TRBV9 and TRBJ2-7, is DSGVTQTPKHLITATGQRVTLRCSPRSGDLSVYWYQQSLDQGLQFLIQYYNGEERAKGNILERFSAQQFPDLHSELNLSSLELGDSALYFCASSLGTDPLSLYEQYFGPGTRLTVT.

The CDR3 nucleotides read TGTGCCAGCAGTTTCGGGACGCCCAACGTCCTGACTTTC. It translates to CASSFGTPNVLTF. J is TRBJ2-6 and V is TRBV2; possibly TRBD1 or TRBD2 for D (5 bases each). CDR1 is SNHLY and CDR2 is FYNNEI in the germline V gene. The CDR3 is 13 residues long. The ends were cut back, 5 bases at V and 8 bases at J, with 10 bases in the middle.

The rearrangement joins TRBV2 to TRBJ2-7; maybe TRBD2 (5 bases). Germline CDR1 reads SNHLY; CDR2 reads FYNNEI. The CDR3 is 13 residues long. V was cut by 6 bases and J by 1 base, with 10 bases left in between. The CDR3 sequence: CASSADLSYEQYF. Written as DNA, the CDR3 is TGTGCCAGCAGCGCGGACTTGTCCTACGAGCAGTACTTC.